What follows are 5 T cell receptor beta chains derived from one specimen sequenced in a study of T cell changes during pregnancy in multiple sclerosis. Using immunoSEQ multiplex PCR, the repertoire was profiled, and TCRdb retains in-frame clones only, with some absent. The table shows some 57,000 clones, with roughly nine tenths occurring only once. The sample in question was CD4+ T cells from peripheral blood mononuclear cells, obtained after pregnancy. The receptors were gathered from a female donor in good health, enrolled as a control in a pregnancy study.

V is TRBV11-3 and J is TRBJ2-7, with D perhaps matching TRBD2 (5 bases). The V gene's germline CDR1 is SGHNT and CDR2 YENEEA. This CDR3 is built from 13 residues. V was pared by 5 bases and J by 3 bases, with 11 bases between. The CDR3 DNA follows: TGTGCCAGCAGCCTCATGGGGAGCTACGAGCAGTACTTC. Protein: CASSLMGSYEQYF.

Remarks on this clone: Its ends do not fully match the called genes, so a read error is possible. The chain uses TRBV6-1 and TRBJ2-3, with 11 bases matching TRBD2. This CDR3 is built from 18 residues. The V gene's germline CDR1 is MNHNS and CDR2 SASEGT. This chain's CDR3 is CASREASGGTYRTDTQYF. The CDR3 region has the DNA TGTGCCAGCCGTGAGGCTAGCGGGGGGACTTACCGCACAGATACGCAGTATTTT.

CDR3 protein: CASSPSLQETQYF. CDR3 coding DNA: TGTGCCAGCTCACCTTCTCTCCAAGAGACCCAGTACTTC. V is TRBV18 and J is TRBJ2-5; D is unresolved. V was shortened by 3 bases and J by 1 base, with 6 bases between the two germline ends. CDR3 length: 13 residues. Germline V gives CDR1 KGHSH, CDR2 LQKENI.

The chain joins TRBV15 to TRBJ1-1; TRBD1 might be the D (6 bases). This CDR3 is built from 15 residues. Germline assignment: CDR1 LNHNV and CDR2 YYDKDF (reference sequence). V gave up 5 bases and J gave up 3 bases, with 16 bases separating them. This chain's CDR3 is CATSGKQGGDTEAFF. Here the CDR3 DNA reads TGTGCCACCAGCGGGAAACAGGGAGGGGACACTGAAGCTTTCTTT.

The rearrangement uses TRBV4-3 and TRBJ2-5; 10 bases line up with TRBD1. CDR3 length equals 17 residues. V lost 0 bases to trimming and J lost 7 bases; unmatched junction nucleotides: 11. Germline V gene lookup returns CDR1 LGHNA and CDR2 YSLEER. Here the CDR3 DNA reads TGCGCCAGCAGCCAAGAGGTGGGACAGGGGCCGGGAGGGACCCAGTACTTC. Its translation: CASSQEVGQGPGGTQYF.